This TCR beta chain is from a study of shared clonotypes between healthy human individuals. Study-wide findings and caveats: Naive CD4 clonotypes overlapped across a few donors at roughly 4.5%. Donors were few, which limited the genetic and exposure-history diversity represented.

TCRdb's copy holds only in-frame clones and misses some; the assay was immunoSEQ multiplex PCR. The sample carries around 1.1 million clones, 77% recorded once. Germline CDR1 and CDR2: MNHEY and SVGAGI. The ends were cut back, 5 bases at V and 1 base at J, with 11 bases in the middle. This CDR3 has 14 residues. This clone came up a few times. Its antigen is not identified. All donors qualified as healthy HIV-negative adults and had experienced no recent acute infections or vaccinations. The sequenced sample was memory CD4+ T cells from PBMCs. Subset described: CD45RA-negative fraction. V is TRBV6-5 and J is TRBJ1-2; D possibly corresponds to TRBD1 (5 bases). The sequence was collected from a man between 18 and 35 years old in good health. Some clones in this sample may be carry-over from other donors' samples. The DNA of the CDR3 is TGTGCCAGCAGTAGCCTACAGGTTAACTATGGCTACACCTTC. This gives the protein CASSSLQVNYGYTF.